This T cell receptor beta chain is drawn from a study of blood T cell repertoires in COVID-19 (TCRdb year 2020). In terms of the full investigation: Samples from collaborators originated in the United States, Italy and Spain and spanned both the acute and convalescent phases of COVID-19. The material from the prospective study consisted of cDNA or gDNA derived from T cells, B-cell-depleted T cells, or PBMCs. HLA class I and class II types, where available, came from metadata supplied by the sample provider rather than from assay-based typing. Deeply sampled blood TCRbeta repertoires from subjects exposed to, actively infected with, or recovered from COVID-19 were included in the dataset. The repertoires were released in a freely available public database intended as a resource for research on the immune response to SARS-CoV-2. Samples were obtained from the ongoing ImmuneRACE study (first 160 participants) and from roughly 1,300 subjects provided by 6 global collaborators. Sample metadata almost always included a de-identified subject ID, COVID-19 status, age in years and sex.

TCRbeta CDR3 regions were amplified from genomic DNA using the immunoSEQ Assay, a bias-controlled multiplex PCR. The original pipeline was this. Nucleated cell counts per sample were estimated from amplification of reference gene primers within the assay. To quantify the absolute abundance of each unique TCRbeta CDR3 rearrangement, sequence reads were collapsed and filtered. For each sample, productive Simpson clonality was calculated by taking the square root of Simpson's diversity index across productive rearrangements. TCRdb mirrors the immuneACCESS table, restricted to in-frame sequences. Some clones are absent from its copies; in checked studies, under half trace to an unresolved V gene, and the reason for the others is unknown. For V, J and clone size, that table is used; D and trimming come from the DNA. Within this sample are about 220,000 clones, with around nine tenths of them counted one time only. The ten largest account for approximately 15% of the sample.

The research as a whole found: The amount of clinical and demographic metadata varied by source and participant and was provided uncurated.

From a lookup of the germline V gene (reference sequence), CDR1 and CDR2 are LNHDA and SQIVND. V gives up 2 bases and J gives up 6 bases, and the segment between their germline ends measures 8 bases. The CDR3 measures 13 amino acids from cysteine to phenylalanine. Only the CDR3 part of the read is kept: 39 bases, read in frame from the first base. For this clone: The antigen it recognizes is unknown. One base away there is no much larger clone; base qualities are not given.

Participants in the prospective study were aged roughly 18 to 89 years, lived in about two dozen United States geographic areas, and enrolled through a virtual design. Cohort assignment in the prospective study relied on participant-reported clinical history from a screening survey and a study questionnaire. In the prospective study, mobile phlebotomists collected whole blood, serum and a nasopharyngeal or oropharyngeal swab from each participant. Prospective study participants could optionally give additional blood draws and questionnaires over an approximately 2-month period. Prospective study blood samples were shipped either frozen or at room temperature before DNA extraction.

The rearrangement combines TRBV19 with TRBJ2-1; TRBD2 could be the D gene, as 6 bases match. This TCR derives from a woman in her 50s with acute COVID-19. The specimen sequenced was PBMCs or T cells enriched from blood (not recorded which). The DNA is TGTGCCAGTAGTATATCGGGGGTCAATGAGCAGTTCTTC. Translated, it reads CASSISGVNEQFF.